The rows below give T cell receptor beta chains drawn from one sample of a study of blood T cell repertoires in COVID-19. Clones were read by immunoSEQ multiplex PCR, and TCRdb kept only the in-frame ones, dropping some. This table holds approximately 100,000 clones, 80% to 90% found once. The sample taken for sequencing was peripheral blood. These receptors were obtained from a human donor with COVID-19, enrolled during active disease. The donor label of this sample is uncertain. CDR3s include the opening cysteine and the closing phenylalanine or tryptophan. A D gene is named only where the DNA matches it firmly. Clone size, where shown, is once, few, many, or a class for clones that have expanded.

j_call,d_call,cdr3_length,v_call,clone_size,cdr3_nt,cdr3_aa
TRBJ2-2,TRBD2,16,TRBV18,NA,TGTGCCAGCTCACCCAGGGAGGGCAGGGCCGACGGGGAGCTGTTTTTT,CASSPREGRADGELFF
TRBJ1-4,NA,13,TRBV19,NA,TGTGCCAGTTCTACAGGCTGGGATGAAAAACTGTTTTTT,CASSTGWDEKLFF
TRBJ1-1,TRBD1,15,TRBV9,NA,TGTGCCAGCAGCCCCGGGACAGGGTGGAACGCTGAAGCTTTCTTT,CASSPGTGWNAEAFF
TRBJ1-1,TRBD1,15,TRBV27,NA,TGTGCCAGCAGTTCCCTGGGACAGATGAACACTGAAGCTTTCTTT,CASSSLGQMNTEAFF
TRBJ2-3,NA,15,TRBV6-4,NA,TGTGCCAGCAGTGACTCGGAGGGGGGGCCAGATACGCAGTATTTT,CASSDSEGGPDTQYF
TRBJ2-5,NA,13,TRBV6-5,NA,TGTGCCAGCAGTTACGCAGAGGGAGAGACCCAGTACTTC,CASSYAEGETQYF
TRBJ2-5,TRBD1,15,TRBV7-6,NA,TGTGCCAGCAGCCCAGGGGGCGTTTTGGGAGAGACCCAGTACTTC,CASSPGGVLGETQYF
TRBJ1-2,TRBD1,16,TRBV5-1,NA,TGCGCCAGCAGCTTGGCCCGGGACAGGGCTAACTATGGCTACACCTTC,CASSLARDRANYGYTF
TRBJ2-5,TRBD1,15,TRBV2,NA,TGTGCCAGCAGCACCGGGACAGGGGGTTGGGAGACCCAGTACTTC,CASSTGTGGWETQYF
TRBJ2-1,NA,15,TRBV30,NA,TGTGCCTGGAGGTCGCGACTAGGCCTGTGGCATGAGCAGTTCTTC,CAWRSRLGLWHEQFF
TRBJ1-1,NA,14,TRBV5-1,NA,TGCGCCAGCAGCCCGGCGACAGAGAACACTGAAGCTTTCTTT,CASSPATENTEAFF
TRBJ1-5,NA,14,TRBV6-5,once,TGTGCCAGCAGTCCCGACAGCTACAATCAGCCCCAGCATTTT,CASSPDSYNQPQHF
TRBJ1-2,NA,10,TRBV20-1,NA,TGCAGTGCCGCGGGGTCGGGCTACACCTTC,CSAAGSGYTF
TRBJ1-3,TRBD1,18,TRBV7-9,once,TGTGCCAGCAGCTCCTGGGACAGTTTCGATTTCTCTGGAAACACCATATATTTT,CASSSWDSFDFSGNTIYF
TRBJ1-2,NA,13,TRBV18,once,TGTGCCGCCTCTGGGGGCGGCGACTATGGCTACACCTTC,CAASGGGDYGYTF
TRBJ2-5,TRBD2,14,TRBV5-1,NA,TGCGCCAGCAGCTTGGGGGAGGGAGGAGAGACCCAGTACTTC,CASSLGEGGETQYF
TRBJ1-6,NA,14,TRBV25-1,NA,TGTGCCAGCAGGGACGCAGGAGGGAATTCACCCCTCCACTTT,CASRDAGGNSPLHF
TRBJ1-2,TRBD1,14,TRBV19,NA,TGTGCCAGTAGTCTCGGACAGGGAGCTGGCGGCTACACCTTC,CASSLGQGAGGYTF
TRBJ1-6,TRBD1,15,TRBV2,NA,TGTGCCAGCAGTCAACAGGGGGCGCATAATTCACCCCTCCACTTT,CASSQQGAHNSPLHF
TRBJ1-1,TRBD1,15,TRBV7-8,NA,TGTGCCAGCAGCTTTACCGGGACAGGGGGCCCTGAAGCTTTCTTT,CASSFTGTGGPEAFF
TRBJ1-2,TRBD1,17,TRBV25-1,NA,TGTGCCAGCAGTGACCCCACGCGGGGGACAGGGACCTATGGCTACACCTTC,CASSDPTRGTGTYGYTF
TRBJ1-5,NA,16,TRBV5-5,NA,TGTGCCAGCAGCTTGAACCAGGGGCTCAGCAATCAGCCCCAGCATTTT,CASSLNQGLSNQPQHF
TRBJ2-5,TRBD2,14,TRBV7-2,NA,TGTGCCAGCGGTAGCGGGGGCCCCGCGGAGACCCAGTACTTC,CASGSGGPAETQYF
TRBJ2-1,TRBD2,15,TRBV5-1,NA,TGCGCCAGCAGCTTGTTGACTAGCGGGAGTCGAGAGCAGTTCTTC,CASSLLTSGSREQFF
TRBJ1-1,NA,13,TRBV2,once,TGTGCCAGCACAGGGGAAACCAAGGCTGAAGCTTTCTTT,CASTGETKAEAFF
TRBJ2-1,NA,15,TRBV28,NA,TGTGCCAGCAACCTATACGGGGGTGCTCGTGTCGAGCAGTTCTTC,CASNLYGGARVEQFF
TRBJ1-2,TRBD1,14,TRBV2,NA,TGTGCCAGCACCGCACAGGGGGCTAACTATGGCTACACCTTC,CASTAQGANYGYTF
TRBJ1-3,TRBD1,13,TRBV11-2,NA,TGTGCCAGCAGTTTGGACAGGGGCAACACCATATATTTT,CASSLDRGNTIYF
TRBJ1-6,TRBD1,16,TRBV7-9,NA,TGTGCCAGCAGTCAAGGGGCAGGGGGAATCGGTTCACCCCTCCACTTT,CASSQGAGGIGSPLHF
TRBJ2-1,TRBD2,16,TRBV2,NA,TGTGCCAGCAGGGGATTTACTAGCGGGGGGACGAATGAGCAGTTCTTC,CASRGFTSGGTNEQFF
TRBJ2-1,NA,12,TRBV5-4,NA,TGTGCCAGCAGCCCCAAGGGGTATGAGCAGTTCTTC,CASSPKGYEQFF
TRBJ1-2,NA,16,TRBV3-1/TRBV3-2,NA,TGTGCCAGCAGCCAAGATCGGGGGGGCGGTTACTATGGCTACACCTTC,CASSQDRGGGYYGYTF
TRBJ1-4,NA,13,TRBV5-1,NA,TGCGCCAGCAGCTTGTTGACAGATGAAAAACTGTTTTTT,CASSLLTDEKLFF
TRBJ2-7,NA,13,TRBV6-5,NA,TGTGCCAGCAGTAAGCACAGGGCCGGAGAGCAGTACTTC,CASSKHRAGEQYF
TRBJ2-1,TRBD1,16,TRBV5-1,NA,TGCGCCAGCAGCTCGCCCCGCGGACAGGGAAACCATGAGCAGTTCTTC,CASSSPRGQGNHEQFF
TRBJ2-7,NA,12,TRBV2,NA,TGTGCCAGCAAGGGTGGAGGGTATGAGCAGTACTTC,CASKGGGYEQYF
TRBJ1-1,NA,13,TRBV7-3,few,TGTGCCAGCAGAACGGACAGGAACACTGAAGCTTTCTTT,CASRTDRNTEAFF
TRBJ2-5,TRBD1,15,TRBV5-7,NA,TGTGCCAGCAGCTTGGCCCTCGGACAGGGAGAGACCCAGTACTTC,CASSLALGQGETQYF
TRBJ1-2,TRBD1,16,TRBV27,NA,TGTGCCAGCAGTTTATCGTTGAGACAGGGTAACTATGGCTACACCTTC,CASSLSLRQGNYGYTF
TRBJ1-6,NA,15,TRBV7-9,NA,TGTGCCAGCACCCCAGGAGGGGATATAGCTTCACCCCTCCACTTT,CASTPGGDIASPLHF
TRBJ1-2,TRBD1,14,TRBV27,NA,TGTGCCAGCAGTTTTCGAGGGGGCGCTTATGGCTACACCTTC,CASSFRGGAYGYTF
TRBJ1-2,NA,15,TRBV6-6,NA,TGTGCCAGCAGTTCCCTGATCGCGGGGGCCTATGGCTACACCTTC,CASSSLIAGAYGYTF
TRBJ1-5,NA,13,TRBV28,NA,TGTGCCAGCGTTAGGGACTTCAATCAGCCCCAGCATTTT,CASVRDFNQPQHF
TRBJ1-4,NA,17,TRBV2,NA,TGTGCCAGCAGTCTCCCCGGGACACGATTTAGCGGGGAAAAACTGTTTTTT,CASSLPGTRFSGEKLFF
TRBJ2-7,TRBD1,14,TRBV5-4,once,TGTGCCAGCAGCTTTGACAGGGCCCCCTACGAGCAGTACTTC,CASSFDRAPYEQYF
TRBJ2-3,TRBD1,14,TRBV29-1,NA,TGCAGCGTTGAAGAGACAGGGGGCCCCGATACGCAGTATTTT,CSVEETGGPDTQYF
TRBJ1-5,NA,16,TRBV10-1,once,TGCGCCAGCAGTGAGTCTAGCGGGGGTAGCAATCAGCCCCAGCATTTT,CASSESSGGSNQPQHF
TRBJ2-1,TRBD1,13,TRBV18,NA,TGTGCCAGCTCCAGAGACAGGGCCGCGGAGCAGTTCTTC,CASSRDRAAEQFF
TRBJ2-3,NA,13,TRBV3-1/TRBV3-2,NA,TGTGCCAGCAGCCAAGTAGCAGCCACGACGCAGTATTTT,CASSQVAATTQYF
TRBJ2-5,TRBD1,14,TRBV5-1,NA,TGCGCCAGCAGCATGACAGGGATACAAGAGACCCAGTACTTC,CASSMTGIQETQYF
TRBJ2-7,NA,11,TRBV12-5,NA,TGTGCTAGTGCCCAGTTCTACGAGCAGTACTTC,CASAQFYEQYF
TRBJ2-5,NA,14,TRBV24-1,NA,TGTGCCACCAGTGATCCACAGGGTCAAGAGACCCAGTACTTC,CATSDPQGQETQYF
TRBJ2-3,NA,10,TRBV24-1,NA,TGTGCCTACCGGCGGGATACGCAGTATTTT,CAYRRDTQYF